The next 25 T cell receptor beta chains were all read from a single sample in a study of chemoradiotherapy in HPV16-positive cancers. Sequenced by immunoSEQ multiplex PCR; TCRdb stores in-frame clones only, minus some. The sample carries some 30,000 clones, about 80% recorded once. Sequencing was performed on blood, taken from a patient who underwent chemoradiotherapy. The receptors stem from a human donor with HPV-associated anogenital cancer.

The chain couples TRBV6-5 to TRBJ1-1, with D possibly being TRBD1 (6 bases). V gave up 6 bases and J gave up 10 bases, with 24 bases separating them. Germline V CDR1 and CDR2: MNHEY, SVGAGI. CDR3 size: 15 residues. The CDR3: CASRFRDVGRGGAFF. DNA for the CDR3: TGTGCCAGCAGATTCCGGGACGTTGGGAGGGGGGGAGCTTTCTTT.

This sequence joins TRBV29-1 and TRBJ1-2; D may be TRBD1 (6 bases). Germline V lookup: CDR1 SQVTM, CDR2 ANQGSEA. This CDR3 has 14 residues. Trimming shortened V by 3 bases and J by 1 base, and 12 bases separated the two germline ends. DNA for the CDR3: TGCAGCGTTGAGACAGGTTCCCTTAACTATGGCTACACCTTC. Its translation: CSVETGSLNYGYTF.

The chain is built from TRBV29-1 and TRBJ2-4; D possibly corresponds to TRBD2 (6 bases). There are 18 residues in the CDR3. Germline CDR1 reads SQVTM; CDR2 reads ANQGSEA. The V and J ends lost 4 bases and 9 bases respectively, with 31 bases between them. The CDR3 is CSVAVWDFGDGEVSIQYF. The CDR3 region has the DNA TGCAGCGTTGCAGTATGGGACTTCGGGGACGGTGAAGTTAGCATTCAGTACTTC.

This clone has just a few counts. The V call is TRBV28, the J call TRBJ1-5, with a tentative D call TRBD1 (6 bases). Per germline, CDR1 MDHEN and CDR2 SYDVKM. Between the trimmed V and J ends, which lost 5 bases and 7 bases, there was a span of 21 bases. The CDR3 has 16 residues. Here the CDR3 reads CASSNPTGPTGQPQHF. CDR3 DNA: TGTGCCAGCAGTAACCCTACAGGGCCAACAGGCCAGCCCCAGCATTTT.

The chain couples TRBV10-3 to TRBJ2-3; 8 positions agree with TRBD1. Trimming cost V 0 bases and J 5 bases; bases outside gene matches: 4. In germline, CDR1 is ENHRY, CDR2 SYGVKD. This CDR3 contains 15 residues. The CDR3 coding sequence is TGTGCCATCAGTGAGTCTCGCAGGGGGCGAGATACGCAGTATTTT. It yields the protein CAISESRRGRDTQYF.

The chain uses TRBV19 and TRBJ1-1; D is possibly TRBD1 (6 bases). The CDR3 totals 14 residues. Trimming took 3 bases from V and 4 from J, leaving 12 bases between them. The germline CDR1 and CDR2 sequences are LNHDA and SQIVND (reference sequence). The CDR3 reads CASSMDSWGTEAFF. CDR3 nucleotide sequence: TGTGCCAGTAGTATGGACAGTTGGGGCACTGAAGCTTTCTTT.

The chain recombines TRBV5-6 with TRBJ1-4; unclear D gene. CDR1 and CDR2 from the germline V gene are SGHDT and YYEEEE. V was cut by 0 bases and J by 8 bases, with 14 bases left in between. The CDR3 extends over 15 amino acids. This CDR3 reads CASSLGGRPEEKLFF. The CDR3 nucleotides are TGTGCCAGCAGCTTGGGTGGACGGCCTGAGGAAAAACTGTTTTTT.

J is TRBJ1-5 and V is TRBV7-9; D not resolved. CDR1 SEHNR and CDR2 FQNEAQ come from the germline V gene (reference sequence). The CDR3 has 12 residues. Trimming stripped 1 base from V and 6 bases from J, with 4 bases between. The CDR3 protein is CASSLVGQPQHF. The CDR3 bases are TGTGCCAGCAGCTTAGTTGGTCAGCCCCAGCATTTT.

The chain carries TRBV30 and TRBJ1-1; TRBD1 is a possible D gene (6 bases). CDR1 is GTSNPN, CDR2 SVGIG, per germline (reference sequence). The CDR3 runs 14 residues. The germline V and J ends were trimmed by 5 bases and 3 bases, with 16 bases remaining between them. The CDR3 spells CAWDKGGKDTEAFF. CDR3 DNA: TGTGCCTGGGATAAGGGGGGTAAAGACACTGAAGCTTTCTTT.

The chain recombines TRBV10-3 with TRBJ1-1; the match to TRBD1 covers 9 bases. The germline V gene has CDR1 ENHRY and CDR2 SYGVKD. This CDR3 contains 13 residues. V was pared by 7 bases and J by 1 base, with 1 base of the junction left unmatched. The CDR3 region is CAIMGQGNTEAFF. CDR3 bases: TGTGCCATCATGGGACAGGGGAACACTGAAGCTTTCTTT.

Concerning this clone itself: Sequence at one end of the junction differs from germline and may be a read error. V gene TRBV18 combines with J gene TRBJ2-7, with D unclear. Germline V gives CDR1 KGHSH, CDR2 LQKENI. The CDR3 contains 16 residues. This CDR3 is CASSMMSRLSSYKQYF. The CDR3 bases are TGTGCCAGCTCAATGATGAGCCGTCTGAGCTCCTACAAGCAGTACTTC.

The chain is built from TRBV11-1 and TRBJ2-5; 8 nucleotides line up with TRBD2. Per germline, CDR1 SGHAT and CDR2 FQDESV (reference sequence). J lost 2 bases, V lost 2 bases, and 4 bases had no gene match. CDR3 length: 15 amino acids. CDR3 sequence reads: CASSLRGGTQETQYF. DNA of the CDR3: TGTGCCAGCAGCTTACGCGGGGGGACGCAAGAGACCCAGTACTTC.

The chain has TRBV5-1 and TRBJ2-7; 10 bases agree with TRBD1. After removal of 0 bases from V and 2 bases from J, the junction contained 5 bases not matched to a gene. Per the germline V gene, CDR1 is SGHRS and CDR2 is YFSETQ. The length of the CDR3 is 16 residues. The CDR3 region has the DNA TGCGCCAGCAGCTTGGTCGGGACAGGGGTCGCCTACGAGCAGTACTTC. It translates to CASSLVGTGVAYEQYF.

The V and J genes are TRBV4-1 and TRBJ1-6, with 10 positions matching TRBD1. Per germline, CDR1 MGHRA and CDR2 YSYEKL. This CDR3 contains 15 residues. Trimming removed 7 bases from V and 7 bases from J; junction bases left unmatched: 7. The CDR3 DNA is TGCGCCAGCAACCAGGGGACAGGGGTCAATTCACCCCTCCACTTT. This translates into CASNQGTGVNSPLHF.

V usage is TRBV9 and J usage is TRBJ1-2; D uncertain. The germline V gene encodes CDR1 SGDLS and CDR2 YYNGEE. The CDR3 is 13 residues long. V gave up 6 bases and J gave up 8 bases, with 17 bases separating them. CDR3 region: CASTKEGVIGYTF. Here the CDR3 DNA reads TGTGCCAGCACCAAAGAGGGAGTGATCGGCTACACCTTC.

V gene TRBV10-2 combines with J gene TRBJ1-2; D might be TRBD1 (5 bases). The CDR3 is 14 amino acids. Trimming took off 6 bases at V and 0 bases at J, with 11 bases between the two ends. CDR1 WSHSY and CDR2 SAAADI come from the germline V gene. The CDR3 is CASSPTVSNYGYTF. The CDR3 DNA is TGCGCCAGCAGCCCGACAGTTTCTAACTATGGCTACACCTTC.

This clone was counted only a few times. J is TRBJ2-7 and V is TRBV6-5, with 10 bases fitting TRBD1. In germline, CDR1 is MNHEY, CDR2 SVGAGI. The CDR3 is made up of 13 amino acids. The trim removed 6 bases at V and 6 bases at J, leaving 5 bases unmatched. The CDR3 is CASSPGTGVEQYF. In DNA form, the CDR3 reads TGTGCCAGCAGCCCCGGGACAGGGGTCGAGCAGTACTTC.

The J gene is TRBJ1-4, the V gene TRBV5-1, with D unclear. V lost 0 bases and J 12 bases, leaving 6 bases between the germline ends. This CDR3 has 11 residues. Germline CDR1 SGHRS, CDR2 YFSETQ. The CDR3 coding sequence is TGCGCCAGCAGCTTGGGGCAGGAACTGTTTTTT. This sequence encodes CASSLGQELFF.

CDR3 region: CASSFRGRAGGSLSYGYTF. For the CDR3, the DNA is TGTGCCAGCAGCTTCCGGGGGAGGGCAGGGGGCTCCCTATCCTATGGCTACACCTTC. J is TRBJ1-2 and V is TRBV5-7, with 8 bases identical to TRBD1. TRBV5-7 is flagged as an ORF with uncertain function. The CDR3 has 19 amino acids. Trimming took 2 bases from V and 4 from J; bases not matched to a gene: 19.

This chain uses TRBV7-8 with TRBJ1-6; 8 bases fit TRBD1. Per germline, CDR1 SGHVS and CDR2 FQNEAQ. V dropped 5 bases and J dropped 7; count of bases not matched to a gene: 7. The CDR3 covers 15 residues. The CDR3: CASSLDTGGNSPLHF. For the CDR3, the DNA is TGTGCCAGCAGCCTAGACACAGGGGGGAATTCACCCCTCCACTTT. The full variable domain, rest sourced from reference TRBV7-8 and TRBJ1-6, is GAGVSQSPRYKVAKRGQDVALRCDPISGHVSLFWYQQALGQGPEFLTYFQNEAQLDKSGLPSDRFFAERPEGSVSTLKIQRTQQEDSAVYLCASSLDTGGNSPLHFGNGTRLTVT.

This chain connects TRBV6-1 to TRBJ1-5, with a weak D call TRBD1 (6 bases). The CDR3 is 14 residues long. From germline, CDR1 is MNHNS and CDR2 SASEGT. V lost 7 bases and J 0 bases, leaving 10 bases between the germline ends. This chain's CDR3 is CASKGGTSNQPQHF. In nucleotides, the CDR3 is TGTGCCAGCAAAGGGGGGACTAGCAATCAGCCCCAGCATTTT.

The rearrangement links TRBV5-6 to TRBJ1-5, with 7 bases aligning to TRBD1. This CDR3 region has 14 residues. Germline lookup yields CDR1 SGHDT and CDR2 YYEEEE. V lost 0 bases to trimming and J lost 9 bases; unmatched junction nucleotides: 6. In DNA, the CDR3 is TGTGCCAGCAGCTTGGTGACAGGGTCAGGGCCCCAGCATTTT. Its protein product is CASSLVTGSGPQHF. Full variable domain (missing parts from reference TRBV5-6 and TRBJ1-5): DAGVTQSPTHLIKTRGQQVTLRCSPKSGHDTVSWYQQALGQGPQFIFQYYEEEERQRGNFPDRFSGHQFPNYSSELNVNALLLGDSALYLCASSLVTGSGPQHFGDGTRLSIL.

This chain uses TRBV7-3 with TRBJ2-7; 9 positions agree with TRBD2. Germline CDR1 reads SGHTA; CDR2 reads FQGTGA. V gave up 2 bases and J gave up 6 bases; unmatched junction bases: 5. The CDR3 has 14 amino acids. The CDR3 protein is CASSLGGGAGEQYF. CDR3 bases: TGTGCCAGCAGCTTAGGCGGGGGGGCTGGCGAGCAGTACTTC.

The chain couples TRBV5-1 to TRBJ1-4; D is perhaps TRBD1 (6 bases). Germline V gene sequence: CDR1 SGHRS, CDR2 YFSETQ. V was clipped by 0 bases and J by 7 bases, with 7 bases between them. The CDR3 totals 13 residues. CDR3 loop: CASSLEQGEKLFF. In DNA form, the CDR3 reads TGCGCCAGCAGCTTGGAACAGGGTGAAAAACTGTTTTTT.

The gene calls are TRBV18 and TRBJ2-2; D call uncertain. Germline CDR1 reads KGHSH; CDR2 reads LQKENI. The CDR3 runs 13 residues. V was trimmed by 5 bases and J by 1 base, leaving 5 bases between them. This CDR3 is CASSSKNTGELFF. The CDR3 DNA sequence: TGTGCCAGCTCATCTAAGAACACCGGGGAGCTGTTTTTT.